This TCR beta chain came from a study of immune heterogeneity within non-small cell lung tumors. As for the study in general: The tumors comprised a few squamous cell carcinomas, ten to eleven non-squamous carcinomas and 1 not otherwise specified.

The CDR3 loop spans 14 amino acids. Germline trimming cut 1 base from V and 8 bases from J; bases unmatched to any gene: 5. The germline CDR1 and CDR2 sequences are SGHTA and FQGNSA. Amplifying TCR beta CDR3 involved multiplex PCR carried out with 32 V and 13 J primers. TCRdb ran MiXCR on the multiplex PCR reads and lists one entry per CDR3 protein. The data show approximately 4,500 distinct CDR3 sequences, roughly 25% seen once. Bulk tumor genomic DNA (approximately 610 ng per sample) served as template. Several biopsies were spaced far apart within each primary tumor and obtained as surgery took place. It was patients with untreated, newly diagnosed non-small cell lung cancer who underwent curative surgery.

The clonotype comes from a man in his sixties with non-small cell lung cancer. Sequenced sample: lung tumor tissue. This rearrangement joins TRBV7-2 to TRBJ1-2, with 9 bases aligning to TRBD1. The CDR3 spells CASSLVRQGEGYTF. As DNA, the CDR3 is TGTGCCAGCAGCTTAGTGAGACAGGGGGAGGGCTACACCTTC.